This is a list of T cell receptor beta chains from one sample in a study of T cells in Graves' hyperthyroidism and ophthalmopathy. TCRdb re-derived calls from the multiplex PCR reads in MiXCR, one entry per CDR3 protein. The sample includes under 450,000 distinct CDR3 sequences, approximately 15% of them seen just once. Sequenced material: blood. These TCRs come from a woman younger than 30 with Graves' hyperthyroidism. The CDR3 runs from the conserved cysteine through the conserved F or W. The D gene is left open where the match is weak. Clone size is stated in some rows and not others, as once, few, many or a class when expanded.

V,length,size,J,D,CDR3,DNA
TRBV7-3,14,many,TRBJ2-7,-,CASSPTRDSYEQYF,TGTGCCAGCAGCCCGACCCGGGACTCCTACGAGCAGTACTTC
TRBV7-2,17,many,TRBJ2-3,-,CASSFQQGLGAGDTQYF,TGTGCCAGCAGCTTCCAGCAGGGTCTAGGGGCGGGAGATACGCAGTATTTT
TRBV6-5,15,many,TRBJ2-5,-,CASSYGAGGQETQYF,TGTGCCAGCAGTTACGGGGCGGGCGGACAAGAGACCCAGTACTTC
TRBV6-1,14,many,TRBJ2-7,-,CASSLRAGTYEQYF,TGTGCCAGCAGCCTAAGGGCAGGGACCTACGAGCAGTACTTC
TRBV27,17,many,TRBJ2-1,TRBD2,CASRLSPPSGPYNEQFF,TGTGCCAGCAGACTTAGCCCGCCTAGCGGACCCTACAATGAGCAGTTCTTC
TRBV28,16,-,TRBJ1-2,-,CASSPGHQAPNYGYTF,TGCGCCAGCAGCCCGGGACACCAGGCGCCCAACTATGGCTACACCTTC
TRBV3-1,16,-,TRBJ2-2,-,CASSQAETDWAGELFF,TGTGCCAGCAGCCAGGCGGAAACGGACTGGGCCGGGGAGCTGTTTTTT
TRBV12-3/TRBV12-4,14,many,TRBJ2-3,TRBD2,CASLVGGYTDTQYF,TGTGCCAGTCTGGTGGGGGGGTACACAGATACGCAGTATTTT
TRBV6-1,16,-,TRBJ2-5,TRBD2,CASRPHGTSGEGTQYF,TGTGCCAGCAGGCCCCATGGGACTAGCGGGGAAGGGACCCAGTACTTC
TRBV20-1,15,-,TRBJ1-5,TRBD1,CSASGTGGTNQPQHF,TGCAGTGCTAGTGGGACAGGGGGTACCAATCAGCCCCAGCATTTT
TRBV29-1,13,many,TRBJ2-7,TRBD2,CSVEGLAGYEQYF,TGCAGCGTTGAGGGACTAGCGGGCTACGAGCAGTACTTC
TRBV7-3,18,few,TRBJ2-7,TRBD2,CASSVTLAASLSAYEQYF,TGTGCCAGCAGTGTTACCCTAGCGGCCAGCCTTTCTGCCTACGAGCAGTACTTC
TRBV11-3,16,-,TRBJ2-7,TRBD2,CASSTRAGRVPYEQYF,TGTGCCAGCAGCACCCGAGCGGGAAGGGTTCCCTACGAGCAGTACTTC
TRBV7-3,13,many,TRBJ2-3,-,CASSLAIVDTQYF,TGTGCCAGCAGCTTAGCCATCGTGGATACGCAGTATTTT
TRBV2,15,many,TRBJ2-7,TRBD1,CASKAGQAPSYEQYF,TGTGCCAGCAAGGCAGGACAGGCCCCTTCCTACGAGCAGTACTTC
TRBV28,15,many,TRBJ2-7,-,CASSLTAGLLYEQYF,TGTGCCAGCAGTTTAACTGCGGGTCTGCTCTACGAGCAGTACTTC
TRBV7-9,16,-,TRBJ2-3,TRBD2,CASIAVLAGATDTQYF,TGTGCCAGCATAGCGGTCCTAGCGGGGGCCACAGATACGCAGTATTTT
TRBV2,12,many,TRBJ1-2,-,CASSEQVYGYTF,TGTGCCAGCAGTGAACAGGTCTATGGCTACACCTTC
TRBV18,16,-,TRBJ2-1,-,CASSPPTGRTNNEQFF,TGTGCCAGCTCACCACCGACCGGACGTACGAACAATGAGCAGTTCTTC
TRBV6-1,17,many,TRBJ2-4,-,CASSSSGGTDSKNIQYF,TGTGCCAGCAGTTCATCGGGGGGGACAGACTCCAAAAACATTCAGTACTTC
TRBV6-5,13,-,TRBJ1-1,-,CASSYLGGSEAFF,TGTGCCAGCAGTTACCTGGGGGGCTCTGAAGCTTTCTTT
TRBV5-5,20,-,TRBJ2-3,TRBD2,CASSPAHPGTSGAITDTQYF,TGTGCCAGCAGCCCAGCCCACCCCGGGACTAGCGGGGCGATCACAGATACGCAGTATTTT
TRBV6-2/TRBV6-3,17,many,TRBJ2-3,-,CASSPGKNTGTTDTQYF,TGTGCCAGCAGTCCGGGCAAGAACACCGGGACCACAGATACGCAGTATTTT
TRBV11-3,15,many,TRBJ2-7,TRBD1,CASSLDGQDSYEQYF,TGTGCCAGCAGCTTAGATGGACAGGACTCCTACGAGCAGTACTTC
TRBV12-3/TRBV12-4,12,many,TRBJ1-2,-,CASSLNNYGYTF,TGTGCCAGCAGTTTAAATAACTATGGCTACACCTTC
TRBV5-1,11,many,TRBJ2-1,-,CASSLLQNQFF,TGCGCCAGCAGCTTGCTGCAAAACCAGTTCTTC
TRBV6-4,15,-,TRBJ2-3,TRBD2,CASSGELAGPDTQYF,TGTGCCAGCAGTGGAGAACTAGCGGGCCCAGATACGCAGTATTTT
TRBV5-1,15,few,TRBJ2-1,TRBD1,CASSIDRVMRNEQFF,TGCGCCAGCAGCATAGACAGGGTTATGAGGAATGAGCAGTTCTTC
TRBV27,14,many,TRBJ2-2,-,CASSWTQGTGELFF,TGTGCCAGCAGTTGGACTCAGGGGACCGGGGAGCTGTTTTTT
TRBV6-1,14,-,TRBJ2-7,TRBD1,CASSRQGDDYEQYF,TGTGCCAGCAGTAGGCAGGGGGATGACTACGAGCAGTACTTC
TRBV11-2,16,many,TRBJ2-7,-,CASSSLGGTDSYEQYF,TGTGCCAGCAGCTCCCTGGGTGGGACGGACTCCTACGAGCAGTACTTC
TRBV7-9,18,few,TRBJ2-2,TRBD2,CASSFVGASSGTGGELFF,TGTGCCAGCAGCTTTGTTGGGGCTTCCAGCGGGACCGGCGGGGAGCTGTTTTTT
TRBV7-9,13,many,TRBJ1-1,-,CASSLDEHTEAFF,TGTGCCAGCAGCTTAGACGAGCACACTGAAGCTTTCTTT
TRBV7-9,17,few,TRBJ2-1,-,CASSSPRKEKTYNEQFF,TGTGCCAGCAGCTCCCCGAGAAAGGAGAAGACCTACAATGAGCAGTTCTTC
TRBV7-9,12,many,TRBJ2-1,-,CASSSRGHEQFF,TGTGCCAGCAGCTCCAGGGGCCATGAGCAGTTCTTC
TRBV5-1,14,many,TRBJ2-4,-,CASSLDGGQVIQYF,TGCGCCAGCAGCTTGGACGGGGGGCAGGTCATTCAGTACTTC
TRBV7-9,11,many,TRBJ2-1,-,CASSFTVEQFF,TGTGCCAGCAGCTTTACGGTAGAGCAGTTCTTC
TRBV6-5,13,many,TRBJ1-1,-,CASSTVENTEAFF,TGTGCCAGCAGCACCGTAGAGAACACTGAAGCTTTCTTT
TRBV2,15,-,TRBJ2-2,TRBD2,CASSEARAGEGELFF,TGTGCCAGCAGTGAAGCAAGAGCGGGAGAAGGGGAGCTGTTTTTT
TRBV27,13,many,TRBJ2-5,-,CASTTQAGETQYF,TGTGCCAGCACCACTCAGGCGGGGGAGACCCAGTACTTC
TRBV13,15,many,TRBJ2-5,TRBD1,CASSTTTGAVETQYF,TGTGCCAGCAGCACCACAACAGGGGCGGTAGAGACCCAGTACTTC
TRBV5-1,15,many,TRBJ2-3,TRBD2,CASSSSVGGADTQYF,TGCGCCAGCAGCTCTTCAGTCGGGGGGGCAGATACGCAGTATTTT
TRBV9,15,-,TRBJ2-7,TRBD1,CASSVAGQASYEQYF,TGTGCCAGCAGCGTAGCAGGACAGGCATCCTACGAGCAGTACTTC
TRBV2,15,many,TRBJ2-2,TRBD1,CASSRQGADTGELFF,TGTGCCAGCAGTAGACAGGGGGCTGACACCGGGGAGCTGTTTTTT
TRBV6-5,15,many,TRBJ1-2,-,CASSYSSDGNYGYTF,TGTGCCAGCAGTTACTCGAGTGACGGTAACTATGGCTACACCTTC
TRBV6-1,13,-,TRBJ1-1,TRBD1,CAISGTGNTEAFF,TGTGCCATTTCCGGGACAGGGAACACTGAAGCTTTCTTT
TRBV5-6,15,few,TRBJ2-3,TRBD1,CASSWTGGLTDTQYF,TGTGCCAGCAGTTGGACAGGGGGCTTAACAGATACGCAGTATTTT
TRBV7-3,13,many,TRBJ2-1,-,CASSLLAYNEQFF,TGTGCCAGCAGCTTACTGGCCTACAATGAGCAGTTCTTC
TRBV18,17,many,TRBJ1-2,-,CASSPRSGTADLYGYTF,TGTGCCAGCTCACCAAGGTCCGGGACCGCGGACCTTTATGGCTACACCTTC
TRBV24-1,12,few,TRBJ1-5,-,CATSDLRGAVHF,TGTGCCACCAGTGATTTGCGGGGGGCTGTGCATTTT
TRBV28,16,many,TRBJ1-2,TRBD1,CASSLGAGGQGNGYTF,TGTGCCAGCAGTTTAGGGGCCGGGGGACAGGGGAATGGCTACACCTTC
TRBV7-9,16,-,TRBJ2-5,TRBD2,CASSARTSGGQETQYF,TGTGCCAGCAGCGCCCGGACTAGCGGGGGCCAAGAGACCCAGTACTTC
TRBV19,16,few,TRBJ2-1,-,CASSSRGWLAFDEQFF,TGTGCCAGTAGTAGTAGGGGGTGGCTAGCGTTCGATGAGCAGTTCTTC